A selection of T cell receptor beta chains follows, all from one sample in a study of cytomegalovirus exposure and HLA in healthy donors. Using immunoSEQ multiplex PCR, the repertoire was profiled, and TCRdb retains in-frame clones only, with some absent. The sample records fewer than 200,000 clones, about 83% being singletons. Sequences were obtained from PBMCs. The source is a female donor in good health and CMV-seronegative. Each CDR3 is given with its conserved first and last residue. D genes are given only for firm matches. A row's size may be missing; if present it is once, few, many or a size class.

clone_size cdr3_length d_call j_call v_call cdr3_aa cdr3_nt
. 16 . TRBJ1-6 TRBV21-1 CASSTPGQEINSPLHF TGTGCCAGCAGCACTCCGGGACAGGAGATTAATTCACCCCTCCACTTT
few 11 . TRBJ1-2 TRBV6-6 CASRGDWGYTF TGTGCCAGCAGGGGGGACTGGGGCTACACCTTC
. 15 . TRBJ2-5 TRBV5-1 CASSPGGDSKETQYF TGCGCCAGCAGCCCCGGGGGGGACAGTAAAGAGACCCAGTACTTC
. 16 TRBD2 TRBJ2-3 TRBV7-9 CSSSLASSGSTDTQYF TGTTCCAGCAGCTTAGCCTCTAGCGGGAGCACAGATACGCAGTATTTT
. 16 . TRBJ1-2 TRBV27 CASSLSGGGTTYGYTF TGTGCCAGCAGTTTATCGGGGGGGGGCACGACATATGGCTACACCTTC
. 13 . TRBJ2-1 TRBV7-2 CASSLTIRDKQFF TGTGCCAGCAGCTTGACCATCCGGGACAAGCAGTTCTTC
. 12 . TRBJ1-5 TRBV6-1 CASGSVNQPQHF TGTGCCAGCGGTTCGGTTAACCAGCCCCAGCATTTT
. 16 . TRBJ2-1 TRBV6-6 CASSYSRGLRGNEQFF TGTGCCAGCAGTTACTCGCGGGGGCTAAGAGGCAATGAGCAGTTCTTC
few 18 TRBD2 TRBJ2-1 TRBV4-2 CASSQDIGGRGPYNEQFF TGTGCCAGCAGCCAAGATATTGGCGGGAGGGGACCCTACAATGAGCAGTTCTTC
once 13 TRBD2 TRBJ2-7 TRBV28 CASSPSGSYEQYF TGTGCCAGCAGTCCTAGCGGGAGTTACGAGCAGTACTTC
once 14 TRBD1 TRBJ1-2 TRBV30 CAWRMHGTVYGYTF TGTGCCTGGAGAATGCACGGGACAGTCTATGGCTACACCTTC
. 14 TRBD1 TRBJ1-5 TRBV7-8 CASSPGTGDQPQHF TGTGCCAGCAGCCCCGGGACAGGAGATCAGCCCCAGCATTTT
. 14 . TRBJ2-7 TRBV5-8 CASSFGEVMTGQYF TGTGCCAGCAGCTTCGGGGAAGTCATGACGGGGCAGTACTTC
. 13 TRBD2 TRBJ2-3 TRBV30 CAWSQRERDTQYF TGTGCCTGGAGCCAGCGGGAGAGAGATACGCAGTATTTT
. 14 . TRBJ1-5 TRBV19 CASSIGASNQPQHF TGTGCCAGTAGTATCGGAGCTAGCAATCAGCCCCAGCATTTT
. 15 TRBD1 TRBJ2-7 TRBV11-3 CASSGGTGIGDEQYF TGTGCCAGCAGCGGGGGGACAGGGATAGGCGACGAGCAGTACTTC
. 18 TRBD1 TRBJ1-3 TRBV18 CASSPMGQGTQSGNTIYF TGTGCCAGCTCACCAATGGGACAGGGTACTCAATCCGGAAACACCATATATTTT
few 13 . TRBJ1-2 TRBV4-3 CASSRGLLYGYTF TGCGCCAGCAGCCGGGGACTTTTATATGGCTACACCTTC
. 15 TRBD2 TRBJ2-1 TRBV19 CASSISTSGGNEQFF TGTGCCAGTAGTATCTCGACTAGCGGGGGGAATGAGCAGTTCTTC
few 15 TRBD1 TRBJ2-1 TRBV9 CASSGGTGHWDEQFF TGTGCCAGCAGCGGGGGGACAGGGCACTGGGATGAGCAGTTCTTC
. 14 TRBD2 TRBJ2-3 TRBV27 CASSLSGATDTQYF TGTGCCAGCAGTTTGAGCGGGGCCACAGATACGCAGTATTTT
. 17 . TRBJ2-3 TRBV4-1 CASSHPRGGRNTDTQYF TGCGCCAGCAGCCATCCGAGGGGGGGGCGAAACACAGATACGCAGTATTTT
. 14 TRBD2 TRBJ2-2 TRBV2 CASSSGRGTGELFF TGTGCCAGCAGTAGCGGGAGAGGCACCGGGGAGCTGTTTTTT
. 15 . TRBJ1-4 TRBV11-3 CASSPTAAANEKLFF TGTGCCAGCAGCCCTACCGCGGCCGCTAATGAAAAACTGTTTTTT
. 13 . TRBJ1-2 TRBV4-1 CASSQDSDYGYTF TGCGCCAGCAGCCAAGATAGTGACTATGGCTACACCTTC
. 16 . TRBJ1-1 TRBV19 CASRGLRTSLNTEAFF TGTGCCAGTAGAGGTTTGAGGACATCTCTGAACACTGAAGCTTTCTTT
. 12 TRBD1 TRBJ1-1 TRBV7-9 CASGQGGTEAFF TGTGCCAGCGGACAGGGAGGTACTGAAGCTTTCTTT
. 12 . TRBJ2-7 TRBV5-1 CASSPGSYEQYF TGCGCCAGCAGCCCGGGCTCCTACGAGCAGTACTTC
once 17 . TRBJ1-2 TRBV5-6 CASTTDPNPSGLYGYTF TGTGCCAGCACCACCGACCCGAACCCTTCAGGGCTCTATGGCTACACCTTC
once 16 . TRBJ2-7 TRBV5-4 CASSLTNGGSSYEQYF TGTGCCAGCAGCTTAACGAACGGTGGGAGCTCCTACGAGCAGTACTTC
. 11 . TRBJ1-1 TRBV2 CASGIQNEAFF TGTGCCAGCGGTATTCAGAATGAAGCTTTCTTT
. 15 . TRBJ1-2 TRBV21-1 CASSDTGGLDYGYTF TGTGCCAGCAGCGACACAGGGGGGTTAGACTATGGCTACACCTTC
. 12 TRBD1 TRBJ2-7 TRBV29-1 CSATGTADEQYF TGCAGCGCCACCGGGACAGCAGACGAGCAGTACTTC
. 12 . TRBJ1-2 TRBV14 CASSQFNYGYTF TGTGCCAGCAGCCAATTTAATTATGGCTACACCTTC
. 15 . TRBJ1-1 TRBV2 CASSSQQGAGAEAFF TGTGCCAGCAGCTCACAACAAGGTGCGGGGGCTGAAGCTTTCTTT
. 14 . TRBJ2-7 TRBV27 CASSLVGGTYEQYF TGTGCCAGCAGTTTAGTCGGAGGTACCTACGAGCAGTACTTC
. 15 TRBD2 TRBJ2-1 TRBV11-3 CASASGTSVLDEQFF TGTGCCAGCGCATCCGGGACTAGCGTGTTGGATGAGCAGTTCTTC